The 12 T cell receptor beta chains reported below all come from one sample, sequenced in a study of blood T cell repertoires in COVID-19 (dated by TCRdb to the early 2020s). Preparation of the library involved the immunoSEQ multiplex PCR assay. TCRdb holds this immuneACCESS table with in-frame rearrangements only. Some clones are missing; in checked studies, unresolved V genes explain under half, and the rest has no known cause. This sample gives 150,000 to 160,000 clones in total; about 80% of them show up just once. The ten most abundant clones make up about 12% of the sample. Material for sequencing was peripheral blood. These receptors were taken from a woman aged 55-75 years with COVID-19, enrolled during active disease.

Notes on this clone: The same CDR3 arises from other DNA sequences in this sample as well. In nucleotides, the CDR3 is TGCGCCAGCAGTGTACGGACAGGGGACCACAATGAGCAGTTCTTC. Its translation: CASSVRTGDHNEQFF. The chain is built from TRBV10-2 and TRBJ2-1, with 9 bases fitting TRBD1. From germline, CDR1 is WSHSY and CDR2 SAAADI. This CDR3 is built from 15 residues. V lost 4 bases and J lost 5; bases outside the gene matches: 6.

The chain has TRBV6-5 and TRBJ1-1, with 7 bases matching TRBD1. Losses at the gene ends were 4 bases for V and 4 bases for J; bases not matched to a gene: 3. This CDR3 is 13 amino acids long. Germline lookup yields CDR1 MNHEY and CDR2 SVGAGI. The CDR3 here is CASSSTGSTEAFF. DNA for the CDR3: TGTGCCAGCAGTTCGACAGGGTCCACTGAAGCTTTCTTT.

The CDR3 DNA reads TGTGCCAGCAGCTCCTCTAGCGGGGGGGGAGCCAAAAACATTCAGTACTTC. Translation: CASSSSSGGGAKNIQYF. The chain employs TRBV13 and TRBJ2-4; 12 nucleotides match TRBD2. In germline, CDR1 is PRHDT, CDR2 FYEKMQ (reference sequence). With 4 bases clipped from V and 0 bases from J, the junction kept 4 bases outside the gene matches. The CDR3 spans 17 residues.

This clone was seen more than once but under ten times. The same CDR3 is also encoded by other DNA sequences in this sample. The V call is TRBV2, the J call TRBJ1-2; perhaps TRBD1 as D (6 bases). CDR1 SNHLY and CDR2 FYNNEI come from the germline V gene. This CDR3 is built from 12 residues. Deletions cut 6 bases from V and 8 bases from J, with 13 bases between. Here the CDR3 DNA reads TGTGCCAGCAGGACAGGAGGCGGGGGCTACACCTTC. This encodes CASRTGGGGYTF.

The V and J genes are TRBV11-2 and TRBJ2-1, with 8 bases lining up with TRBD2. CDR3 length: 15 amino acids. Looked up from germline, CDR1 is SGHAT and CDR2 is FQNNGV. The V and J ends lost 3 bases and 7 bases, in that order; junction bases with no gene match: 8. The CDR3 sequence is CASSFTRGGRNEQFF. In DNA, the CDR3 is TGTGCCAGCAGCTTCACCCGGGGGGGGAGAAATGAGCAGTTCTTC.

A single count supports this clone. The chain employs TRBV19 and TRBJ1-3; D gene uncertain. CDR3 length equals 15 residues. Trimming took off 4 bases at V and 0 bases at J, with 10 bases between the two ends. Germline values: CDR1 LNHDA, CDR2 SQIVND (reference sequence). The CDR3 reads CASSTSQTSGNTIYF. CDR3 nucleotide sequence: TGTGCCAGTAGTACCTCACAAACCTCTGGAAACACCATATATTTT.

The chain couples TRBV11-2 to TRBJ2-1, with 7 positions matching TRBD2. The CDR3 has 16 residues. V lost 5 bases, J lost 5 bases, and 12 bases stayed unmatched. CDR1 SGHAT and CDR2 FQNNGV come from the germline V gene. The CDR3 DNA reads TGTGCCAGCAGCCCCCGACTAGCAGCGGATAACAATGAGCAGTTCTTC. Its protein is CASSPRLAADNNEQFF.

The chain carries TRBV7-9 and TRBJ1-3; 7 bases align to TRBD1. CDR1 and CDR2 (germline): SEHNR, FQNEAQ (reference sequence). There are 15 residues in the CDR3. V was pared by 5 bases and J by 3 bases, with 7 bases of the junction left unmatched. This CDR3 reads CASSSDRVGGNTIYF. CDR3 nucleotide sequence: TGTGCCAGCAGCAGTGACAGGGTCGGTGGAAACACCATATATTTT.

This chain links TRBV19 with TRBJ1-1; TRBD1 is a possible D gene (5 bases). The ends were cut back, 2 bases at V and 4 bases at J, with 14 bases in the middle. This CDR3 contains 15 residues. In germline, CDR1 is LNHDA, CDR2 SQIVND (reference sequence). CDR3: CASSIIGALGTEAFF. In nucleotides, the CDR3 is TGTGCCAGTAGTATAATTGGGGCGCTGGGCACTGAAGCTTTCTTT.

Here the CDR3 reads CASSQDLGAGYTF. The CDR3 DNA is TGTGCCAGCAGCCAAGATCTAGGGGCCGGCTACACCTTC. The chain employs TRBV14 and TRBJ1-2, with D maybe TRBD1 (5 bases). From germline, CDR1 is SGHDN and CDR2 FVKESK. Trimming took off 0 bases at V and 8 bases at J, with 10 bases between the two ends. This CDR3 region has 13 residues.

This clone has a single count. The chain employs TRBV5-6 and TRBJ2-7, with a possible D match to TRBD1 (5 bases). The V end lost 1 base, the J end lost 5 bases, and 13 bases lay between the germline ends. CDR3 size: 14 residues. The germline gives CDR1 SGHDT, CDR2 YYEEEE. The CDR3 reads CASSLLGLGDEQYF. CDR3 bases: TGTGCCAGCAGCTTGTTAGGCCTAGGGGACGAGCAGTACTTC.

This clone has just one count. The J gene is TRBJ1-1, the V gene TRBV27; TRBD1 matches 7 bases. V was pared by 6 bases and J by 4 bases, with 2 bases of the junction left unmatched. This CDR3 is built from 12 residues. Germline CDR1 is MNHEY and CDR2 is SMNVEV (reference sequence). CDR3 bases: TGTGCCAGCAGATCAGGGGGCACTGAAGCTTTCTTT. Residues: CASRSGGTEAFF.